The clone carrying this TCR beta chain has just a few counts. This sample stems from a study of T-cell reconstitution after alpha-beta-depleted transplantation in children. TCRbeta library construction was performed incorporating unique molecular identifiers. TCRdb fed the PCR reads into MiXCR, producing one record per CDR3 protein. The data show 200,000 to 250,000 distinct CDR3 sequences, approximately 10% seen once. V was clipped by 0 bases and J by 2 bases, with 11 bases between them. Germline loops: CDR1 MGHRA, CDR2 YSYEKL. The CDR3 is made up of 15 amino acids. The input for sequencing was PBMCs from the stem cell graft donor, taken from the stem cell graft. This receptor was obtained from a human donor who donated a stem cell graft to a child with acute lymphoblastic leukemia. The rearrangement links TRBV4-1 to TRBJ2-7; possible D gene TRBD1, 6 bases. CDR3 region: CASSQELQGTYEQYF. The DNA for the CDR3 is TGCGCCAGCAGCCAAGAGTTACAGGGTACCTACGAGCAGTACTTC.